These 27 T cell receptor beta chains were all obtained from the same sample, sequenced in a study of regulatory T cells in long-lasting Graves disease. Arm-PCR of CDR3 regions with iRepertoire HTBI primers generated TCR beta libraries. TCRdb re-analysed the multiplex PCR reads in MiXCR, keeping a single row per CDR3 protein. The table shows fewer than 550,000 distinct CDR3 sequences, with approximately 16% occurring only once. This sample's time point: newly diagnosed GD, antithyroid drugs for less than 3 months. PBMC-derived RNA was used for the TCR library. The data also belong to a second study, concerning T cells in Graves' hyperthyroidism and ophthalmopathy.

The sample here was peripheral blood mononuclear cells (PBMCs), taken at new diagnosis, from a patient treated with antithyroid drugs. These receptors were obtained from a woman in her late teens or twenties with Graves disease.

The chain is built from TRBV5-1 and TRBJ1-4; a weak D match, TRBD1 (6 bases). Germline assignment: CDR1 SGHRS and CDR2 YFSETQ. The CDR3 consists of 16 residues. The V end lost 4 bases, the J end lost 0 bases, and 13 bases lay between the germline ends. Written as DNA, the CDR3 is TGCGCCAGCAGCACAGGGACATATGCAACTAATGAAAAACTGTTTTTT. Its protein is CASSTGTYATNEKLFF.

The chain is built from TRBV11-2 and TRBJ2-3; TRBD2 matches 7 bases. V shed 1 base, J shed 0 bases, and the junction held 4 bases outside the gene matches. The V gene's germline CDR1 is SGHAT and CDR2 FQNNGV. CDR3 length: 16 amino acids. The CDR3 loop reads CASSLGAGVSTDTQYF. The CDR3 region has the DNA TGTGCCAGCAGCTTAGGTGCGGGAGTTAGCACAGATACGCAGTATTTT.

The chain carries TRBV5-5 and TRBJ2-2; 10 nucleotides match TRBD1. J lost 3 bases, V lost 4 bases, and 3 bases had no gene match. CDR1 and CDR2 from the germline V gene are SGHKS and YYEKEE (reference sequence). The CDR3 contains 15 residues. The CDR3 is CASSGTGADTGELFF. As DNA, the CDR3 is TGTGCCAGCAGCGGGACAGGGGCGGACACCGGGGAGCTGTTTTTT.

This clonotype was observed at least ten times. The CDR3 sequence is CSARQGTPGGYTEAFF. CDR3 sequence (DNA): TGCAGTGCTAGACAAGGGACACCCGGAGGGTACACTGAAGCTTTCTTT. The rearrangement links TRBV20-1 to TRBJ1-1, with D perhaps matching TRBD1 (6 bases). The germline V and J ends were trimmed by 2 bases and 3 bases, with 19 bases remaining between them. CDR3 size: 16 residues. CDR1 and CDR2 from the germline V gene are DFQATT and SNEGSKA (reference sequence).

This clonotype was counted ten times or more. V and J are TRBV7-9 and TRBJ2-1; tentative D call: TRBD2 (5 bases). Looked up from germline, CDR1 is SEHNR and CDR2 is FQNEAQ (reference sequence). This CDR3 spans 15 amino acids. V shed 5 bases and J shed 0 bases, with 11 bases lying between them. The CDR3 sequence is CASSGGAASYNEQFF. In nucleotides, the CDR3 is TGTGCCAGCAGCGGAGGAGCCGCCTCCTACAATGAGCAGTTCTTC.

J is TRBJ2-1 and V is TRBV7-6, with TRBD2 matching over 13 bases. CDR1 is SGHVS and CDR2 is FNYEAQ in the germline V gene. Unmatched junction bases numbered 11, after V lost 3 bases and J lost 6 bases. This CDR3 region has 18 residues. CDR3 DNA sequence: TGTGCCAGCAGCTTGAATTATATGGGACTAGCGGGAACCAATGAGCAGTTCTTC. Amino acid sequence: CASSLNYMGLAGTNEQFF.

V usage is TRBV7-9 and J usage is TRBJ1-4, with D possibly TRBD1 on 5 matching bases. Between the trimmed V and J ends, which lost 5 bases and 8 bases, there was a span of 15 bases. Looked up from germline, CDR1 is SEHNR and CDR2 is FQNEAQ (reference sequence). The CDR3 contains 14 residues. CDR3 DNA: TGTGCCAGCAGCGCCGGGACCTCTCGGGAAAAACTGTTTTTT. Amino acid sequence: CASSAGTSREKLFF.

This chain connects TRBV9 to TRBJ2-1, with TRBD1 matching 7 bases. The trim removed 3 bases at V and 3 bases at J, leaving 6 bases unmatched. The CDR3 has 15 amino acids. CDR1 and CDR2 (germline): SGDLS, YYNGEE. The CDR3 nucleotides are TGTGCCAGCAGCGACACAGGGGAAAACTACAATGAGCAGTTCTTC. Translation: CASSDTGENYNEQFF. Filled out from reference TRBV9 and TRBJ2-1, the complete variable domain reads DSGVTQTPKHLITATGQRVTLRCSPRSGDLSVYWYQQSLDQGLQFLIQYYNGEERAKGNILERFSAQQFPDLHSELNLSSLELGDSALYFCASSDTGENYNEQFFGPGTRLTVL.

Comments on this clonotype: A much larger clone sits a single nucleotide away, making a read error possible. The rearrangement links TRBV5-1 to TRBJ1-2; 8 positions agree with TRBD1. The CDR3 has 17 amino acids. Germline V gives CDR1 SGHRS, CDR2 YFSETQ. CDR3 sequence reads: CASSPLGQGPIIYGCTF. The CDR3 bases are TGCGCCAGCAGCCCCCTCGGACAGGGCCCGATCATCTATGGCTGCACCTTC.

In this sample, this clonotype turned up a few times. The chain carries TRBV29-1 and TRBJ2-1; D ambiguous. V was shortened by 4 bases and J by 0 bases, with 10 bases between the two germline ends. The CDR3 extends over 14 amino acids. Germline V CDR1 and CDR2: SQVTM, ANQGSEA. The CDR3 here is CSVAYRSSYNEQFF. CDR3 nucleotide sequence: TGCAGCGTTGCTTACAGAAGCTCCTACAATGAGCAGTTCTTC.

The chain recombines TRBV30 with TRBJ2-3, with D uncertain. This CDR3 is built from 11 residues. The V gene lost 5 bases and the J gene lost 6 bases, with 9 bases spanning the gap. The germline V gene encodes CDR1 GTSNPN and CDR2 SVGIG (reference sequence). The CDR3 region is CAWAYEDTQYF. CDR3 DNA: TGTGCCTGGGCCTACGAGGATACGCAGTATTTT.

Comment on this clonotype: The CDR3 ends on some other residue instead of the conserved phenylalanine or tryptophan, so this is likely a read error. The chain uses TRBV6-1 and TRBJ1-2; D is undetermined. The V end lost 5 bases, the J end lost 0 bases, and 19 bases lay between the germline ends. CDR1 is MNHNS, CDR2 SASEGT, per germline. The CDR3 covers 17 residues. In DNA form, the CDR3 reads TGTGCCAGCAGTACAGAACCAGGCCCTCGAGCTAACTATGGCTACACCCTC. It yields the protein CASSTEPGPRANYGYTL.

At least ten counts were recorded for this clonotype. The chain recombines TRBV3-1 with TRBJ1-2, with 8 bases fitting TRBD1. Germline-derived CDR1 and CDR2 are LGHDT and YNNKEL (reference sequence). The CDR3 spans 13 residues. The V segment lost 3 bases and the J segment 6 bases; nucleotides outside the gene matches: 3. Here the CDR3 DNA reads TGTGCCAGCAGCCATAACAGGGGGGATGGCTACACCTTC. Its translation is CASSHNRGDGYTF.

With respect to this clonotype: Since a far larger clone is one base different, this is likely a read error. The gene calls are TRBV2 and TRBJ2-4, with D perhaps matching TRBD2 (7 bases). Germline CDR1 SNHLY, CDR2 FYNNEI. The length of the CDR3 is 15 residues. Trimming left V 4 bases short and J 13 bases short, with 23 bases between. DNA for the CDR3: TGTGCCAGCAGTGGAACTAGAGGGGGGGACAATGAGCAGTACTTC. Translation: CASSGTRGGDNEQYF.

This clonotype has at least ten counts. This sequence joins TRBV29-1 and TRBJ1-1, with 7 bases that match TRBD1. The germline gives CDR1 SQVTM, CDR2 ANQGSEA. V shed 7 bases, J shed 1 base, and the junction held 3 bases outside the gene matches. This CDR3 has 12 residues. The CDR3 reads CSGGQTNTEAFF. The CDR3 DNA reads as TGCAGCGGGGGACAGACGAACACTGAAGCTTTCTTT. Combining the CDR3 with reference TRBV29-1 and TRBJ1-1 gives the whole variable domain SAVISQKPSRDICQRGTSLTIQCQVDSQVTMMFWYRQQPGQSLTLIATANQGSEATYESGFVIDKFPISRPNLTFSTLTVSNMSPEDSSIYLCSGGQTNTEAFFGQGTRLTVV.

This clonotype has at least ten counts. The rearrangement uses TRBV30 and TRBJ2-2; TRBD1 might be the D (5 bases). The V and J ends lost 1 base and 4 bases respectively, with 7 bases between them. The CDR3 extends over 13 amino acids. In germline, CDR1 is GTSNPN, CDR2 SVGIG (reference sequence). The chain's CDR3 is CAWSDQGTGELFF. In DNA, the CDR3 is TGTGCCTGGAGTGATCAGGGCACCGGGGAGCTGTTTTTT. Full variable domain (missing parts from reference TRBV30 and TRBJ2-2): SQTIHQWPATLVQPVGSPLSLECTVEGTSNPNLYWYRQAAGRGLQLLFYSVGIGQISSEVPQNLSASRPQDRQFILSSKKLLLSDSGFYLCAWSDQGTGELFFGEGSRLTVL.

This chain uses TRBV13 with TRBJ2-7, with 7 bases aligning to TRBD1. This CDR3 region has 17 residues. The V gene's germline CDR1 is PRHDT and CDR2 FYEKMQ (reference sequence). Trimming cost V 0 bases and J 4 bases; bases outside gene matches: 12. The CDR3 DNA sequence: TGTGCCAGCAGCTTAGGCGGGTGGGACAGAATGGTTTACGAGCAGTACTTC. Its translation is CASSLGGWDRMVYEQYF. Filled out from reference TRBV13 and TRBJ2-7, the complete variable domain reads AAGVIQSPRHLIKEKRETATLKCYPIPRHDTVYWYQQGPGQDPQFLISFYEKMQSDKGSIPDRFSAQQFSDYHSELNMSSLELGDSALYFCASSLGGWDRMVYEQYFGPGTRLTVT.

This clonotype was counted at least ten times. The genes are TRBV12-3 or TRBV12-4 and TRBJ2-4, with D perhaps TRBD1 or TRBD2 (6 bases each). The CDR3 sequence is 17 residues long. V lost 6 bases, J lost 0 bases, and 18 bases lay in between. Here the CDR3 reads CASSRARGQLAKNIQYF. DNA for the CDR3: TGTGCCAGCAGCCGCGCCCGGGGGCAATTAGCCAAAAACATTCAGTACTTC.

This clonotype showed up many times. The V call is TRBV30, the J call TRBJ2-7, with a weak D call TRBD1 (6 bases). The CDR3 totals 14 residues. V was trimmed by 1 base and J by 4 bases, leaving 14 bases between them. In germline, CDR1 is GTSNPN, CDR2 SVGIG (reference sequence). CDR3 region: CAWSGNRARYEQYF. The DNA of the CDR3 is TGTGCCTGGAGTGGGAACAGGGCCCGGTACGAGCAGTACTTC.

There are many counts of this clonotype. V is TRBV10-1 and J is TRBJ2-1, with D possibly matching TRBD2 (6 bases). Trimming left V 4 bases short and J 9 bases short, with 16 bases between. Looked up from germline, CDR1 is WNHNN and CDR2 is SYGVQD (reference sequence). This CDR3 has 14 residues. CDR3 sequence (DNA): TGCGCCAGCAGTGGGGGACTGAGTCTCGGTGAGCAGTTCTTC. Encoded protein: CASSGGLSLGEQFF.

This clonotype was counted only a few times. CDR3: CASRSSGPTDNEQFF. The CDR3 region has the DNA TGTGCCAGCAGATCAAGCGGCCCGACAGACAATGAGCAGTTCTTC. The genes are TRBV3-2 and TRBJ2-1; TRBD1 is the table's D call and was not checked against the DNA. TRBV3-2 is a listed pseudogene. The length of the CDR3 is 15 residues.

The sample holds many counts of this clonotype. The chain employs TRBV7-2 and TRBJ2-7; 12 bases agree with TRBD2. The CDR3 length is 15 residues. With V trimmed by 6 bases and J by 3 bases, 6 bases remained unmatched. CDR1 and CDR2 (germline): SGHTA, FQGNSA. CDR3 in amino acids: CASRPGLAGFYEQYF. CDR3 coding DNA: TGTGCCAGCAGGCCAGGACTAGCGGGATTCTACGAGCAGTACTTC.

This clonotype has at least ten counts. The V gene is TRBV7-9, the J gene TRBJ1-3, with D unclear. Germline V gene sequence: CDR1 SEHNR, CDR2 FQNEAQ (reference sequence). The CDR3 covers 12 residues. V was trimmed by 5 bases and J by 4 bases, leaving 6 bases between them. The CDR3 sequence: CASSPTGNTIYF. The CDR3, as DNA: TGTGCCAGCAGCCCGACGGGAAACACCATATATTTT.

This clonotype has at least ten counts. The rearrangement joins TRBV20-1 to TRBJ2-7; weak D call: TRBD2 (6 bases). CDR1 is DFQATT, CDR2 SNEGSKA, per germline (reference sequence). The germline V and J ends were trimmed by 0 bases and 9 bases, with 24 bases remaining between them. This CDR3 spans 16 amino acids. The DNA of the CDR3 is TGCAGTGCTAGAGATCGAGTAGCGGCCCTTAGGCTTAGGCAGTACTTC. It encodes CSARDRVAALRLRQYF.

The genes are TRBV19 and TRBJ2-2; D possibly corresponds to TRBD2 (6 bases). The CDR3 loop spans 14 amino acids. Trimming left V 2 bases short and J 6 bases short, with 10 bases between. Germline CDR1 LNHDA, CDR2 SQIVND (reference sequence). The CDR3 DNA reads TGTGCCAGTAGTATACAACGGGAGTCCGGGGAGCTGTTTTTT. Translated, it gives CASSIQRESGELFF.

This clonotype was counted ten times or more. J is TRBJ2-3 and V is TRBV7-3; D is unclear. The CDR3 length is 13 residues. Germline CDR1 and CDR2: SGHTA and FQGTGA. Trimming shortened V by 8 bases and J by 0 bases, and 9 bases separated the two germline ends. The CDR3 reads CASAPPSTDTQYF. CDR3 sequence (DNA): TGTGCCAGCGCCCCCCCTAGCACAGATACGCAGTATTTT.

This clonotype was detected ten times or more. This chain connects TRBV6-1 to TRBJ2-5; the match to TRBD1 covers 7 bases. There are 16 residues in the CDR3. The V segment lost 7 bases and the J segment 2 bases; nucleotides outside the gene matches: 13. Germline CDR1 reads MNHNS; CDR2 reads SASEGT. The CDR3 DNA follows: TGTGCCAGCACCACCAGACAGGGACGGCTTCAAGAGACCCAGTACTTC. Translation gives CASTTRQGRLQETQYF.